Each of the 22 T cell receptor beta chains below was sequenced from the same sample in a study of identical twins. MiXCR, applied by TCRdb to the 5' RACE reads, yields one record per CDR3 protein. The table includes 1.5 million to 2 million distinct CDR3 sequences, about 32% detected once. Material for sequencing was cord blood. Receptors were obtained from a newborn girl in good health.

This clonotype was detected only a few times. V is TRBV20-1 and J is TRBJ2-1; D tentatively reads TRBD1 or TRBD2 (6 bases each). CDR1 and CDR2 from the germline V gene are DFQATT and SNEGSKA (reference sequence). The CDR3 totals 11 residues. Trimming pared 7 bases from V and 7 bases from J, leaving 11 bases between. CDR3 nucleotides: TGCAGTGGTAGGGGGGCGAATGAGCAGTTCTTC. Protein sequence: CSGRGANEQFF.

The gene calls are TRBV5-8 and TRBJ2-1; D gene ambiguous. Germline lookup yields CDR1 SGHTS and CDR2 YDEGEE. V lost 3 bases and J 7 bases, leaving 14 bases between the germline ends. The CDR3 loop spans 14 amino acids. CDR3 bases: TGTGCCAGCAGCTACTACCTTCTAGGGAATGAGCAGTTCTTC. This gives the protein CASSYYLLGNEQFF.

This clonotype was seen a handful of times. The chain joins TRBV27 to TRBJ1-2; 7 bases align to TRBD1. The CDR3 extends over 13 amino acids. CDR1 and CDR2 (germline): MNHEY, SMNVEV (reference sequence). Germline trimming cut 0 bases from V and 7 bases from J; bases unmatched to any gene: 2. The CDR3 protein is CASSLSRQGGYTF. In DNA, the CDR3 is TGTGCCAGCAGTTTATCCCGACAGGGTGGCTACACCTTC.

The J gene is TRBJ2-5, the V gene TRBV9; 10 bases align to TRBD2. The junction had 2 bases not matched to a gene; V was cut back by 0 bases and J by 3 bases. Per germline, CDR1 SGDLS and CDR2 YYNGEE. The length of the CDR3 is 15 residues. DNA of the CDR3: TGTGCCAGCAGCGTAGGGGGACTAGCGAAAGAGACCCAGTACTTC. The encoded protein is CASSVGGLAKETQYF.

The sample holds a few counts of this clonotype. This chain links TRBV20-1 with TRBJ2-3; 13 nucleotides match TRBD2. J gave up 3 bases and V 0 bases, and 6 bases lay outside the gene matches. The CDR3 runs to 17 residues. The V gene's germline CDR1 is DFQATT and CDR2 SNEGSKA (reference sequence). CDR3 region: CSARDPGLAGVTDTQYF. For the CDR3, the DNA is TGCAGTGCTAGAGATCCTGGACTAGCGGGAGTGACAGATACGCAGTATTTT.

V usage is TRBV6-6 and J usage is TRBJ2-3; D gene uncertain. The CDR3 length is 15 residues. Per the germline V gene, CDR1 is MNHNY and CDR2 is SVGAGI (reference sequence). Trimming removed 1 base at V and 5 bases at J, with 13 bases between. The CDR3, as DNA: TGTGCCAGCAGTTACTTGGCACCCGCGTTAGATACGCAGTATTTT. It translates to CASSYLAPALDTQYF.

The chain uses TRBV2 and TRBJ2-1; 12 bases match TRBD2. With V trimmed by 0 bases and J by 9 bases, 3 bases remained unmatched. Germline CDR1 is SNHLY and CDR2 is FYNNEI. The CDR3 has 15 amino acids. This CDR3 is CASSEALAGGSEQFF. The CDR3 DNA reads as TGTGCCAGCAGTGAAGCCCTAGCGGGAGGGAGTGAGCAGTTCTTC. Supplemented by reference TRBV2 and TRBJ2-1, the full variable domain reads EPEVTQTPSHQVTQMGQEVILRCVPISNHLYFYWYRQILGQKVEFLVSFYNNEISEKSEIFDDQFSVERPDGSNFTLKIRSTKLEDSAMYFCASSEALAGGSEQFFGPGTRLTVL.

The rearrangement links TRBV11-2 to TRBJ2-1; 11 bases are a match to TRBD2. The V and J ends lost 2 bases and 6 bases, in that order; junction bases with no gene match: 9. Per germline, CDR1 SGHAT and CDR2 FQNNGV. This CDR3 comprises 17 residues. The CDR3 DNA reads TGTGCCAGCAGCTTACTAGCGGGAGGACAATCTTTCAATGAGCAGTTCTTC. As protein: CASSLLAGGQSFNEQFF.

The chain couples TRBV12-3 or TRBV12-4 to TRBJ2-5; either TRBD1 or TRBD2 may supply D (5 bases each). The CDR3 length is 14 residues. Trimming took 8 bases from V and 0 from J, leaving 13 bases between them. The CDR3: CASGGSPYQETQYF. CDR3 sequence (DNA): TGTGCCAGCGGGGGAAGCCCTTACCAAGAGACCCAGTACTTC.

This clonotype was observed once. The V gene is TRBV5-1, the J gene TRBJ2-7; tentatively, D is TRBD2 (6 bases). V lost 4 bases and J 1 base, leaving 21 bases between the germline ends. The CDR3 extends over 17 amino acids. Germline V CDR1 and CDR2: SGHRS, YFSETQ. The CDR3 is CASSPGLRGSESYEQYF. In DNA, the CDR3 is TGCGCCAGCAGCCCGGGCCTTCGGGGGTCTGAATCCTACGAGCAGTACTTC.

The gene calls are TRBV7-2 and TRBJ2-1, with 10 bases identical to TRBD2. The CDR3 sequence is 17 residues long. Germline V CDR1 and CDR2: SGHTA, FQGNSA. J gave up 4 bases and V 3 bases, and 9 bases lay outside the gene matches. The CDR3 region is CASSFALLAGSYNEQFF. DNA for the CDR3: TGTGCCAGCAGCTTCGCGTTACTAGCGGGGTCTTACAATGAGCAGTTCTTC.

This clonotype has just a few counts. The rearrangement links TRBV5-1 to TRBJ1-5; no reliable D call. CDR1 and CDR2 (germline): SGHRS, YFSETQ. The CDR3 consists of 14 residues. Trimming took off 4 bases at V and 0 bases at J, with 8 bases between the two ends. The CDR3 sequence: CASSVDGSNQPQHF. CDR3 in DNA: TGCGCCAGCAGCGTCGACGGTAGCAATCAGCCCCAGCATTTT.

The gene calls are TRBV6-6 and TRBJ1-5, with unresolved D. This CDR3 is 16 amino acids long. Trimming cost V 0 bases and J 4 bases, with 13 bases left between them. Germline values: CDR1 MNHNY, CDR2 SVGAGI (reference sequence). CDR3 coding DNA: TGTGCCAGCAGTTACTCGGCCTCCACTGGGAATCAGCCCCAGCATTTT. Its protein product is CASSYSASTGNQPQHF.

The genes are TRBV20-1 and TRBJ2-7; D is unclear. Germline V gene lookup returns CDR1 DFQATT and CDR2 SNEGSKA (reference sequence). The CDR3 is 13 residues long. V lost 0 bases, J lost 4 bases, and 10 bases lay in between. The CDR3: CSARDLAFYEQYF. CDR3 DNA sequence: TGCAGTGCTAGAGATTTGGCTTTTTACGAGCAGTACTTC.

The J gene is TRBJ2-7, the V gene TRBV27, with 7 nucleotides matching TRBD1. V lost 2 bases to trimming and J lost 7 bases; unmatched junction nucleotides: 5. This CDR3 region has 13 residues. CDR1 MNHEY and CDR2 SMNVEV come from the germline V gene (reference sequence). The CDR3 is CASSLKGAGEQYF. In DNA, the CDR3 is TGTGCCAGCAGTTTAAAGGGGGCTGGTGAGCAGTACTTC.

This chain uses TRBV25-1 with TRBJ1-4; a weak D match, TRBD1 (6 bases). CDR3 length: 13 amino acids. Germline CDR1 and CDR2: MGHDK and SYGVNS. The V end was cut by 5 bases, the J end by 6 bases, with 10 bases between. The CDR3 reads CASSRGADEKLFF. The CDR3 bases are TGTGCCAGCAGTCGGGGGGCGGATGAAAAACTGTTTTTT.

The chain uses TRBV28 and TRBJ2-1; 14 nucleotides agree with TRBD2. V shed 10 bases, J shed 4 bases, and the junction held 3 bases outside the gene matches. The CDR3 contains 14 residues. Germline CDR1 reads MDHEN; CDR2 reads SYDVKM. The CDR3 DNA follows: TGTGCCACCCGGACTAGCGGGGGGTACAATGAGCAGTTCTTC. It specifies CATRTSGGYNEQFF.

This clonotype was observed a few times. This chain connects TRBV7-9 to TRBJ2-3; D remains unclear. Between the trimmed V and J ends, which lost 1 base and 1 base, there was a span of 15 bases. Germline V gives CDR1 SEHNR, CDR2 FQNEAQ (reference sequence). CDR3 length equals 17 residues. Here the CDR3 reads CASSLEVGAVRTDTQYF. CDR3 nucleotide sequence: TGTGCCAGCAGCTTAGAGGTGGGCGCGGTTCGCACAGATACGCAGTATTTT.

The chain carries TRBV20-1 and TRBJ1-5; D gene unclear. The CDR3 has 10 amino acids. CDR1 and CDR2 (germline): DFQATT, SNEGSKA (reference sequence). The CDR3 loop is CLRKLEPQHF. The CDR3 DNA is TGCCTAAGGAAGCTAGAGCCCCAGCATTTT.

This clonotype showed up just a few times. The CDR3 sequence: CASRKGRGDEKLFF. CDR3 DNA sequence: TGTGCCAGCAGAAAGGGCAGGGGGGACGAAAAACTGTTTTTT. The chain uses TRBV9 and TRBJ1-4, with 7 bases lining up with TRBD1. Germline-derived CDR1 and CDR2 are SGDLS and YYNGEE. The CDR3 spans 14 residues. With V trimmed by 5 bases and J by 8 bases, 9 bases remained unmatched.

V and J are TRBV6-2 or TRBV6-3 and TRBJ2-4, with D possibly matching TRBD1 (5 bases). The DNA end lines up better with TRBJ2-7; the J call may be wrong. The CDR3 is 11 amino acids. Germline loops: CDR1 MNHEY, CDR2 SVGEGT. CDR3 sequence reads: CASNGAHEQYF. The CDR3 DNA sequence: TGTGCCAGCAATGGGGCCCACGAGCAGTACTTC.

This clonotype showed up just a few times. A much bigger clone sits one base away, suggesting this may be a read error. The V and J genes are TRBV20-1 and TRBJ2-1, with 9 positions matching TRBD2. This CDR3 has 13 amino acids. Germline V gives CDR1 DFQATT, CDR2 SNEGSKA (reference sequence). The V gene end was trimmed by 5 bases and the J gene end by 2 bases; junction bases not matched to a gene: 1. The CDR3 DNA reads TGCAGTGCTGGCGGGGGGGCCTACAATGAGCAGTTCTTC. Encoded protein: CSAGGGAYNEQFF.